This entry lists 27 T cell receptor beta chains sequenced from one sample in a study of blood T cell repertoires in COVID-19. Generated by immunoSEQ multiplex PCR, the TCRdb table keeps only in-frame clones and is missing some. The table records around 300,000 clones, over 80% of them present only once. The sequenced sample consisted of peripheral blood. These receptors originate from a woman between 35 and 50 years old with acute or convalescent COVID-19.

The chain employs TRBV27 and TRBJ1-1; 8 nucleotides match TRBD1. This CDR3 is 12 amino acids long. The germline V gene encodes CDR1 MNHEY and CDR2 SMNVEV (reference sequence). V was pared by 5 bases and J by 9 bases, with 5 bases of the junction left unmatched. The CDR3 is CASSPPGGQAFF. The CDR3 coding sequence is TGTGCCAGCAGTCCCCCAGGGGGCCAAGCTTTCTTT.

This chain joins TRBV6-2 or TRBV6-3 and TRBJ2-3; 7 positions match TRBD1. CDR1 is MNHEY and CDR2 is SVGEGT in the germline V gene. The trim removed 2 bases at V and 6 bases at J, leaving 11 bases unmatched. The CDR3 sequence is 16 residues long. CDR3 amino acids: CASSYRGQNLGDTQYF. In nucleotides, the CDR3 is TGTGCCAGCAGTTACCGGGGACAGAACCTAGGGGATACGCAGTATTTT.

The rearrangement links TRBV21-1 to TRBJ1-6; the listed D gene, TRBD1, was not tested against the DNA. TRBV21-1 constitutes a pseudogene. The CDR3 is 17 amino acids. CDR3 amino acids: CASSKASDRVEGSPLHF. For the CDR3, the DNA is TGTGCCAGCAGCAAAGCCTCAGACAGGGTTGAAGGTTCACCCCTCCACTTT.

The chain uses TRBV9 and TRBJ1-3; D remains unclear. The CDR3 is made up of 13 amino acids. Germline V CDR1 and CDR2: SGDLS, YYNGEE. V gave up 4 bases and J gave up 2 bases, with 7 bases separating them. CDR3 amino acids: CASSRGAGNTIYF. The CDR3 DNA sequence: TGTGCCAGCAGCCGCGGGGCTGGAAACACCATATATTTT.

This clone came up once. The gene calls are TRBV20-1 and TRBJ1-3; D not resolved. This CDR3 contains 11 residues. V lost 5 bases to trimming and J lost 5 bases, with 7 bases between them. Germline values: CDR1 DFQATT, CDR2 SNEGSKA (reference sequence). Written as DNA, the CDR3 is TGCAGTGCTCCTTTCCGAAACACCATATATTTT. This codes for CSAPFRNTIYF.

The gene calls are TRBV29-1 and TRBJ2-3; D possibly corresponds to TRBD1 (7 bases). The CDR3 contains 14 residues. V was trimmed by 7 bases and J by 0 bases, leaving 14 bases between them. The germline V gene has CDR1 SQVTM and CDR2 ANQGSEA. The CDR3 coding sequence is TGCAGCGGGAAGACAGGGACTAGCACAGATACGCAGTATTTT. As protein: CSGKTGTSTDTQYF.

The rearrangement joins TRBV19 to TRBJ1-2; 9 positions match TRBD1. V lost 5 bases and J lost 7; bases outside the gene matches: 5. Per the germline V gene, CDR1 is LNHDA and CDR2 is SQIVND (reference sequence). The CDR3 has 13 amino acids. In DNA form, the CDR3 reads TGTGCCAGTAGTGGACAGGGGCGGAGTGGCTACACCTTC. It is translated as CASSGQGRSGYTF.

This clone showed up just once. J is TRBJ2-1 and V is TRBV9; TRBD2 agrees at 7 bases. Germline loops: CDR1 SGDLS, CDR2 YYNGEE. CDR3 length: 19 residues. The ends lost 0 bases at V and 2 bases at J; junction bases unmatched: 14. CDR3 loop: CASSVGPAASGIPYNEQFF. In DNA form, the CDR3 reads TGTGCCAGCAGCGTAGGCCCGGCGGCTAGCGGAATACCCTACAATGAGCAGTTCTTC. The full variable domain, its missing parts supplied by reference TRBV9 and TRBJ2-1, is DSGVTQTPKHLITATGQRVTLRCSPRSGDLSVYWYQQSLDQGLQFLIQYYNGEERAKGNILERFSAQQFPDLHSELNLSSLELGDSALYFCASSVGPAASGIPYNEQFFGPGTRLTVL.

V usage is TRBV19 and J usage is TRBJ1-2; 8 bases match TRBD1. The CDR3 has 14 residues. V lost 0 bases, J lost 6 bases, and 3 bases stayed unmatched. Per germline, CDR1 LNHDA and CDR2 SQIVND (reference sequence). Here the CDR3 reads CASSIDGQGNGYTF. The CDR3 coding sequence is TGTGCCAGTAGTATAGACGGACAGGGCAATGGCTACACCTTC.

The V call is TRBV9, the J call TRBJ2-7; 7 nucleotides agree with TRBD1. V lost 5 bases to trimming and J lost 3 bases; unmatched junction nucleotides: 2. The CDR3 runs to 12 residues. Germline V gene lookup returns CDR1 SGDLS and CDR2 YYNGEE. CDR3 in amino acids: CASRGQDYEQYV. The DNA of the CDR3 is TGTGCCAGCAGAGGACAGGACTACGAGCAGTACGTC.

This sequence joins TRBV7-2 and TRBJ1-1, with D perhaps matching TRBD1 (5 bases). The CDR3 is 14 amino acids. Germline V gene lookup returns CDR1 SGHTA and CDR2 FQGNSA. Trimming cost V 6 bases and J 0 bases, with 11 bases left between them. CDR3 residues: CASRASRVNTEAFF. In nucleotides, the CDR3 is TGTGCCAGCAGAGCATCCAGGGTGAACACTGAAGCTTTCTTT.

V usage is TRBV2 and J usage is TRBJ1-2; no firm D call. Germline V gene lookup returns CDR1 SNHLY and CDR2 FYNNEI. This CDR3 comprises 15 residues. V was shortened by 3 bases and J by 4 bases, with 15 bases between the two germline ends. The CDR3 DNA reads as TGTGCCAGCAGTGATCCAGGCGGACTCTTCTATGGCTACACCTTC. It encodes CASSDPGGLFYGYTF.

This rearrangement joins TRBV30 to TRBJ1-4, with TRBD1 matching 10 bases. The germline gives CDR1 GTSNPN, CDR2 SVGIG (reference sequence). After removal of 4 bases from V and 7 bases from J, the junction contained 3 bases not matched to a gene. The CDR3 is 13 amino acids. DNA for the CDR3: TGTGCCTGGATGACAGGGGGCCGTGAAAAACTGTTTTTT. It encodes CAWMTGGREKLFF.

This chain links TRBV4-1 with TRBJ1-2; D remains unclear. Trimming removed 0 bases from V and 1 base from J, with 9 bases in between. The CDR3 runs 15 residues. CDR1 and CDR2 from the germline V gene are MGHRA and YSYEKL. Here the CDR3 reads CASSQEVGVNYGYTF. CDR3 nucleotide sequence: TGCGCCAGCAGCCAAGAAGTCGGGGTTAACTATGGCTACACCTTC.

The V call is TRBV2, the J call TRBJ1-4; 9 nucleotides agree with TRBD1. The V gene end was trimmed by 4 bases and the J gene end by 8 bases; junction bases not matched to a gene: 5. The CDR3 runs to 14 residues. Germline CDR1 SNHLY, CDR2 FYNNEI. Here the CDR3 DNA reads TGTGCCAGCAGTGGGACAGGGGCCCCCGAAAAACTGTTTTTT. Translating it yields CASSGTGAPEKLFF.

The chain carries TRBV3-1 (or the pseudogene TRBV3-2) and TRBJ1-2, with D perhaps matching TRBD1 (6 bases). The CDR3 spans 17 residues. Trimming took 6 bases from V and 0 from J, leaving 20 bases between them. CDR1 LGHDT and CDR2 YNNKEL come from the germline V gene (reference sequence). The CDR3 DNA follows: TGTGCCAGCAGACCGGCTACAAATAAGGGGGCTAACTATGGCTACACCTTC. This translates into CASRPATNKGANYGYTF.

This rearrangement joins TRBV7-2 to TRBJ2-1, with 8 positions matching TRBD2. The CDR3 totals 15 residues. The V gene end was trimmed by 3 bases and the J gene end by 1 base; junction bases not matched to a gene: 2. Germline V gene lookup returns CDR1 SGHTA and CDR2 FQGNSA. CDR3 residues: CASSLIAGSYNEQFF. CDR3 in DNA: TGTGCCAGCAGCTTGATAGCGGGATCCTACAATGAGCAGTTCTTC.

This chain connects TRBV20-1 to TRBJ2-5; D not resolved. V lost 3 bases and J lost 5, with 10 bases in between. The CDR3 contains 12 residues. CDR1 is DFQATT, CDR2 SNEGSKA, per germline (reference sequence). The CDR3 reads CSASEAVETQYF. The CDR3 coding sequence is TGCAGTGCTAGTGAGGCGGTGGAGACCCAGTACTTC.

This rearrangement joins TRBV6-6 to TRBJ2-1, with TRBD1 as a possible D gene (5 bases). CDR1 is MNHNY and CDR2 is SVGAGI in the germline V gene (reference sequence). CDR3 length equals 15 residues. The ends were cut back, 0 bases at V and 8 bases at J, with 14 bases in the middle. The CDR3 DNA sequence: TGTGCCAGCAGTTACTCGATGTACCAGGGCTATGAGCAGTTCTTC. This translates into CASSYSMYQGYEQFF.

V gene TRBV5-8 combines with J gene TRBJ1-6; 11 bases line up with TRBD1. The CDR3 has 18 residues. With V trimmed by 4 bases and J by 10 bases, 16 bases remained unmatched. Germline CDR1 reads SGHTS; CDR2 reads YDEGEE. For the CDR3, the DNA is TGTGCCAGCAGCCCTTACAGGACAGGGGGCGCATTGCGGTCACCCCTCCACTTT. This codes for CASSPYRTGGALRSPLHF.

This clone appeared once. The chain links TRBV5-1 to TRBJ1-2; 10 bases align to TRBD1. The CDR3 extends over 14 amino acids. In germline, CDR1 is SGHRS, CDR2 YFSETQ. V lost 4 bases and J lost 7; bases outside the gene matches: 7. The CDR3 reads CASSTGTGEGGYTF. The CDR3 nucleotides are TGCGCCAGCAGCACCGGGACAGGGGAGGGTGGCTACACCTTC.

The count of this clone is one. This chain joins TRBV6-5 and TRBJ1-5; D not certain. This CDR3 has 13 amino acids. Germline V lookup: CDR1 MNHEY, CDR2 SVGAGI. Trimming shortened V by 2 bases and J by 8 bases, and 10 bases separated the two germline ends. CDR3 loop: CASSYGPLKPQHF. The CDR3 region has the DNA TGTGCCAGCAGTTACGGCCCGTTGAAGCCCCAGCATTTT.

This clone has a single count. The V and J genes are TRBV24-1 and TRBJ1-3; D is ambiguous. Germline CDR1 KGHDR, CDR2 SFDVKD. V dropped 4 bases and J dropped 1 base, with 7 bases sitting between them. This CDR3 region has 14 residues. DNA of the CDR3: TGTGCCACCAGTGAAGAACAGTCTGGAAACACCATATATTTT. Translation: CATSEEQSGNTIYF.

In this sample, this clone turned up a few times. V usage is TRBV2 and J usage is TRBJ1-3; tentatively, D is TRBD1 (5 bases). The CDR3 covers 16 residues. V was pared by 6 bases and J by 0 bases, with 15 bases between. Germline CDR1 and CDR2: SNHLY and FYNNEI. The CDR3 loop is CASSATGQSSGNTIYF. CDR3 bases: TGTGCCAGCAGCGCCACCGGACAAAGCTCTGGAAACACCATATATTTT.

The CDR3 region has the DNA TGTGCCAGCAGCTTGTGGGTAGCGGCCCACACAGATACGCAGTATTTT. This codes for CASSLWVAAHTDTQYF. The rearrangement uses TRBV5-4 and TRBJ2-3, with D tentatively TRBD2 (6 bases). From germline, CDR1 is SGHNT and CDR2 YYREEE (reference sequence). Deletions cut 1 base from V and 2 bases from J, with 14 bases between. The CDR3 loop spans 16 amino acids.

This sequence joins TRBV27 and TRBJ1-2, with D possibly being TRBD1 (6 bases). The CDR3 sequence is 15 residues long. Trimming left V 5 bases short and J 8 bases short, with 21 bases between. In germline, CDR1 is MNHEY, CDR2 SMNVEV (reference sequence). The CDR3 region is CASSTIDRPAWGYTF. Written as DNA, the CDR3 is TGTGCCAGCAGTACCATAGACAGGCCGGCGTGGGGCTACACCTTC.

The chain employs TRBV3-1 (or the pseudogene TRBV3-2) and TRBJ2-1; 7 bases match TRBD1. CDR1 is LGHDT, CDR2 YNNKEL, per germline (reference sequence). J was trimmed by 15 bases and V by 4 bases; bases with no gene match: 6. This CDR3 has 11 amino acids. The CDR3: CASSRGQDLFF. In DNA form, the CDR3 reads TGTGCCAGCAGCCGCGGACAGGATCTGTTCTTC.